This T cell receptor (beta chain) was captured by sequencing in a study of shared clonotypes between healthy human individuals. For sorted subsets, 200 ng DNA per replicate equaled tens of thousands of T cell genomes. The table came from immunoSEQ multiplex PCR; TCRdb's copy has only in-frame clones and leaves some out. Seen here are more than 400,000 clones, about 95% observed once, and the top ten hold 0.06%. The CD4+ fraction was divided into a CD45RA+ naive subset and a CD45RA-negative memory subset. Sequenced sample: naive CD4+ T cells sorted from blood. Subset noted: CD45RA+ positively selected. This receptor was obtained from a woman in her thirties in good health.

The chain's CDR3 is CASSLWGLAEITGELFF. The DNA for the CDR3 is TGTGCCAGCAGTTTATGGGGACTAGCGGAAATCACCGGGGAGCTGTTTTTT. This chain uses TRBV28 with TRBJ2-2; 11 nucleotides match TRBD2. Germline values: CDR1 MDHEN, CDR2 SYDVKM. With V trimmed by 0 bases and J by 4 bases, 4 bases remained unmatched. This CDR3 has 17 residues.